The next 32 T cell receptor beta chains were all read from a single sample in a study of blood T cell repertoires in COVID-19 (dated by TCRdb to between 2020 and 2021). Libraries came from the immunoSEQ multiplex PCR assay. TCRdb retrieved this table from immuneACCESS and kept in-frame rearrangements only. Not all clones are present; in checked studies, unresolved V genes account for under half, and no reason is known for the remainder. In all, the sample holds 200,000 to 300,000 clones, and approximately 86% of those were seen once. The ten largest clones capture over 5% of the sample. The specimen sequenced was peripheral blood. Every receptor here comes from an older woman with COVID-19, enrolled during active disease.

The chain combines TRBV28 with TRBJ2-2; 13 bases fit TRBD2. The V and J ends lost 6 bases and 8 bases, in that order; junction bases with no gene match: 9. The CDR3 runs to 16 residues. Germline values: CDR1 MDHEN, CDR2 SYDVKM. As DNA, the CDR3 is TGTGCCAGCAGCCCCCCCGGGACTAGCGGGAAAGGGGAGCTGTTTTTT. Translation: CASSPPGTSGKGELFF.

In DNA form, the CDR3 reads TGTGCCAGCAGCCAAGAGCAGGGGCCCCAGCATTTT. Translation: CASSQEQGPQHF. The chain uses TRBV4-2 and TRBJ1-5, with D perhaps TRBD1 (5 bases). V lost 0 bases, J lost 9 bases, and 6 bases lay in between. Germline lookup yields CDR1 LGHNA and CDR2 YNFKEQ. This CDR3 region has 12 residues.

The CDR3 region has the DNA TGTGCAAGTCGCTTAGCTAGGCGGGGACTAGCGGTCCCTGCGGCGTACAATGAGCAGTTCTTC. Translating it yields CASRLARRGLAVPAAYNEQFF. This chain links TRBV12-2 with TRBJ2-1; TRBD2 is the table's D call and was not checked against the DNA. TRBV12-2 is annotated as a pseudogene. CDR3 size: 21 residues.

The CDR3 here is CASSWYRTSGKMDEQFF. As DNA, the CDR3 is TGCGCCAGCAGCTGGTACCGGACTAGCGGGAAGATGGATGAGCAGTTCTTC. The chain couples TRBV4-1 to TRBJ2-1, with 12 nucleotides matching TRBD2. The CDR3 runs 17 residues. V shed 5 bases, J shed 8 bases, and the junction held 13 bases outside the gene matches. Germline assignment: CDR1 MGHRA and CDR2 YSYEKL.

The V gene is TRBV23-1, the J gene TRBJ1-1; weak D call: TRBD1 (6 bases). TRBV23-1 is recorded as an ORF, its role being uncertain. CDR3 size: 15 residues. The V gene lost 8 bases and the J gene lost 0 bases, with 16 bases spanning the gap. CDR3 coding DNA: TGCGCCAGCCGACATCGGCAGGGGATGAACACTGAAGCTTTCTTT. It encodes CASRHRQGMNTEAFF.

For this clone: Other nucleotide sequences in the sample specify the same CDR3. The chain links TRBV14 to TRBJ1-6, with TRBD1 matching 9 bases. J was trimmed by 6 bases and V by 3 bases; bases with no gene match: 3. Germline V CDR1 and CDR2: SGHDN, FVKESK. There are 15 residues in the CDR3. CDR3 in amino acids: CASSQGQGFNSPLHF. The CDR3 nucleotides read TGTGCCAGCAGCCAGGGACAGGGATTTAATTCACCCCTCCACTTT. Complete variable domain (other parts from reference TRBV14 and TRBJ1-6): EAGVTQFPSHSVIEKGQTVTLRCDPISGHDNLYWYRRVMGKEIKFLLHFVKESKQDESGMPNNRFLAERTGGTYSTLKVQPAELEDSGVYFCASSQGQGFNSPLHFGNGTRLTVT.

V and J are TRBV29-1 and TRBJ2-3, with D uncertain. Looked up from germline, CDR1 is SQVTM and CDR2 is ANQGSEA. The CDR3 runs 12 residues. The germline V and J ends were trimmed by 7 bases and 8 bases, with 16 bases remaining between them. CDR3 bases: TGCAGCGCTGAGACCCGTCCAGGTACGCAGTATTTT. As protein: CSAETRPGTQYF.

The CDR3 DNA follows: TGTGCCAGCAGGTGGACTTTCGGGGGGGAGCTGTTTTTT. This gives the protein CASRWTFGGELFF. This chain connects TRBV7-2 to TRBJ2-2; tentatively, D is TRBD2 (5 bases). This CDR3 region has 13 residues. Germline V CDR1 and CDR2: SGHTA, FQGNSA. Trimming stripped 6 bases from V and 8 bases from J, with 13 bases between.

The chain employs TRBV18 and TRBJ2-6, with D possibly being TRBD2 (5 bases). Germline CDR1 and CDR2: KGHSH and LQKENI. Trimming cost V 2 bases and J 1 base, with 12 bases left between them. The CDR3 loop spans 17 amino acids. The CDR3 nucleotides are TGTGCCAGCTCACCAACCCTTACTAGGTCTGGGGCCAACGTCCTGACTTTC. Its translation is CASSPTLTRSGANVLTF.

The genes are TRBV18 and TRBJ2-1; D might be TRBD2 (6 bases). Germline V gene data show CDR1 as KGHSH and CDR2 as LQKENI. The CDR3 is 13 residues long. Trimming shortened V by 1 base and J by 8 bases, and 9 bases separated the two germline ends. CDR3 amino acids: CASSPRGEDEQFF. DNA of the CDR3: TGTGCCAGCTCACCACGTGGGGAGGATGAGCAGTTCTTC. The full variable domain, its missing parts supplied by reference TRBV18 and TRBJ2-1, is NAGVMQNPRHLVRRRGQEARLRCSPMKGHSHVYWYRQLPEEGLKFMVYLQKENIIDESGMPKERFSAEFPKEGPSILRIQQVVRGDSAAYFCASSPRGEDEQFFGPGTRLTVL.

The chain recombines TRBV27 with TRBJ2-2, with D possibly being TRBD2 (5 bases). Germline CDR1 and CDR2: MNHEY and SMNVEV (reference sequence). The CDR3 sequence is 15 residues long. The germline V and J ends were trimmed by 6 bases and 2 bases, with 13 bases remaining between them. The CDR3 loop is CASRPRRGNTGELFF. The DNA for the CDR3 is TGTGCCAGCAGACCCCGTCGGGGAAACACCGGGGAGCTGTTTTTT.

V and J are TRBV28 and TRBJ1-5; D might be TRBD1 (5 bases). Germline values: CDR1 MDHEN, CDR2 SYDVKM. V lost 8 bases and J lost 4, with 9 bases in between. The CDR3 spans 12 residues. The CDR3 bases are TGTGCCAGCGGGGGAGGAAATCAGCCCCAGCATTTT. Its protein product is CASGGGNQPQHF.

The V and J genes are TRBV24-1 and TRBJ2-5, with 8 positions matching TRBD2. The CDR3 is 15 amino acids. Unmatched junction bases numbered 7, after V lost 4 bases and J lost 4 bases. Germline CDR1 and CDR2: KGHDR and SFDVKD. The CDR3 loop is CATSDRTSKIETQYF. Written as DNA, the CDR3 is TGTGCCACCAGTGACCGGACTAGCAAGATAGAGACCCAGTACTTC.

The chain joins TRBV7-2 to TRBJ2-7; 12 bases are shared with TRBD2. V trimming: 6 bases; J trimming: 7 bases; junction bases outside the gene matches: 10. The CDR3 runs to 15 residues. Germline lookup yields CDR1 SGHTA and CDR2 FQGNSA. CDR3 in DNA: TGTGCCAGCAGGGATCCTACTAGCGGGAGGTGGGAGCAGTACTTC. Translating it yields CASRDPTSGRWEQYF.

The J gene is TRBJ2-6, the V gene TRBV19; D not resolved. CDR3 length: 12 amino acids. V shed 10 bases and J shed 0 bases, with 4 bases lying between them. Germline lookup yields CDR1 LNHDA and CDR2 SQIVND (reference sequence). The CDR3 DNA follows: TGTGCCACACACTCTGGGGCCAACGTCCTGACTTTC. Translation gives CATHSGANVLTF. Combining the CDR3 with reference TRBV19 and TRBJ2-6 gives the whole variable domain DGGITQSPKYLFRKEGQNVTLSCEQNLNHDAMYWYRQDPGQGLRLIYYSQIVNDFQKGDIAEGYSVSREKKESFPLTVTSAQKNPTAFYLCATHSGANVLTFGAGSRLTVL.

The J gene is TRBJ1-5, the V gene TRBV6-6; 8 bases map to TRBD1. Per germline, CDR1 MNHNY and CDR2 SVGAGI (reference sequence). The CDR3 has 17 amino acids. V lost 5 bases to trimming and J lost 0 bases; unmatched junction nucleotides: 9. The CDR3 DNA sequence: TGTGCCAGCAGTCGGACAGGGCCACCTTATAGCAATCAGCCCCAGCATTTT. It specifies CASSRTGPPYSNQPQHF.

The V gene is TRBV28, the J gene TRBJ2-7; TRBD2 matches 11 bases. CDR3 size: 15 residues. Looked up from germline, CDR1 is MDHEN and CDR2 is SYDVKM. V dropped 3 bases and J dropped 4; count of bases not matched to a gene: 5. The DNA of the CDR3 is TGTGCCAGCAGTTTTGCTAGCGGGAGGTTGTACGAGCAGTACTTC. Its protein is CASSFASGRLYEQYF.

The rearrangement joins TRBV19 to TRBJ1-5; possibly TRBD1 for D (6 bases). V was shortened by 4 bases and J by 6 bases, with 13 bases between the two germline ends. CDR1 is LNHDA and CDR2 is SQIVND in the germline V gene (reference sequence). This CDR3 has 14 amino acids. Here the CDR3 DNA reads TGTGCCAGTAGTACGACAGGCAGGGGTCAGCCCCAGCATTTT. It codes for CASSTTGRGQPQHF.

V is TRBV24-1 and J is TRBJ1-4; a weak D match, TRBD1 (6 bases). CDR1 and CDR2 from the germline V gene are KGHDR and SFDVKD. The CDR3 has 11 amino acids. The ends were cut back, 9 bases at V and 8 bases at J, with 9 bases in the middle. The DNA for the CDR3 is TGTGCCACCCACAGGGAGGAAAAACTGTTTTTT. The encoded protein is CATHREEKLFF.

The sample holds one count of this clone. The chain employs TRBV28 and TRBJ2-3, with a tentative D call TRBD1 (5 bases). The CDR3 extends over 16 amino acids. V was pared by 6 bases and J by 2 bases, with 18 bases between. Germline V lookup: CDR1 MDHEN, CDR2 SYDVKM. As DNA, the CDR3 is TGTGCCAGCAGCCCGCCGGGTCGCAGGGTCACAGATACGCAGTATTTT. As protein: CASSPPGRRVTDTQYF. Full variable domain (missing parts from reference TRBV28 and TRBJ2-3): DVKVTQSSRYLVKRTGEKVFLECVQDMDHENMFWYRQDPGLGLRLIYFSYDVKMKEKGDIPEGYSVSREKKERFSLILESASTNQTSMYLCASSPPGRRVTDTQYFGPGTRLTVL.

This clone was recorded a few times. V usage is TRBV14 and J usage is TRBJ1-4; D is possibly TRBD1 (6 bases). In germline, CDR1 is SGHDN, CDR2 FVKESK. The length of the CDR3 is 15 residues. Trimming removed 4 bases from V and 8 bases from J, with 17 bases in between. In nucleotides, the CDR3 is TGTGCCAGCAGCCTAATGTACAGGGTCGGGGAAAAACTGTTTTTT. Translating gives CASSLMYRVGEKLFF.

V gene TRBV4-2 combines with J gene TRBJ2-3; the match to TRBD1 covers 8 bases. Losses at the gene ends were 6 bases for V and 3 bases for J; bases not matched to a gene: 2. There are 13 residues in the CDR3. Germline lookup yields CDR1 LGHNA and CDR2 YNFKEQ. As DNA, the CDR3 is TGTGCCAGCAGGGGACAGGAGACAGATACGCAGTATTTT. Translated: CASRGQETDTQYF.

The chain links TRBV6-5 to TRBJ1-5; maybe TRBD1 (5 bases). Germline V gene sequence: CDR1 MNHEY, CDR2 SVGAGI. The CDR3 extends over 13 amino acids. V was trimmed by 6 bases and J by 4 bases, leaving 10 bases between them. CDR3 region: CASRRTLNQPQHF. The CDR3 DNA reads as TGTGCCAGCAGGAGGACATTAAATCAGCCCCAGCATTTT.

This clone has only one observation. This chain connects TRBV6-2 or TRBV6-3 to TRBJ1-2; D is perhaps TRBD1 (6 bases). Germline values: CDR1 MNHEY, CDR2 SVGEGT. There are 12 residues in the CDR3. Trimming pared 4 bases from V and 3 bases from J, leaving 6 bases between. The CDR3, as DNA: TGTGCCAGCAGTTCAGGGGACTATGGCTACACCTTC. It encodes CASSSGDYGYTF.

The chain employs TRBV19 and TRBJ2-7; TRBD1 matches 8 bases. CDR1 LNHDA and CDR2 SQIVND come from the germline V gene (reference sequence). The CDR3 runs to 12 residues. V lost 5 bases and J lost 8; bases outside the gene matches: 5. The CDR3 spells CASSVQGAKQYF. Here the CDR3 DNA reads TGTGCCAGTAGTGTGCAGGGGGCGAAGCAGTACTTC.

The CDR3 reads CASSPGQGFTEAFF. Here the CDR3 DNA reads TGTGCCAGCAGTCCGGGACAGGGGTTCACTGAAGCTTTCTTT. The chain is built from TRBV9 and TRBJ1-1; 10 bases are shared with TRBD1. Per the germline V gene, CDR1 is SGDLS and CDR2 is YYNGEE. The CDR3 loop spans 14 amino acids. V was clipped by 5 bases and J by 4 bases; unmatched bases: 5. The full variable domain, with the rest looked up from reference TRBV9 and TRBJ1-1, is DSGVTQTPKHLITATGQRVTLRCSPRSGDLSVYWYQQSLDQGLQFLIQYYNGEERAKGNILERFSAQQFPDLHSELNLSSLELGDSALYFCASSPGQGFTEAFFGQGTRLTVV.

This chain joins TRBV29-1 and TRBJ2-5, with 16 nucleotides matching TRBD2. The V segment lost 4 bases and the J segment 5 bases; nucleotides outside the gene matches: 7. The CDR3 length is 16 residues. CDR1 and CDR2 from the germline V gene are SQVTM and ANQGSEA. CDR3 amino acids: CSVGGLAGGVVETQYF. Written as DNA, the CDR3 is TGCAGCGTTGGGGGACTAGCGGGAGGGGTGGTGGAGACCCAGTACTTC.

This chain links TRBV10-3 with TRBJ2-1; the D gene is possibly TRBD2 (7 bases). The CDR3 loop spans 16 amino acids. Germline CDR1 is ENHRY and CDR2 is SYGVKD. V gave up 8 bases and J gave up 7 bases, with 24 bases separating them. For the CDR3, the DNA is TGTGCCATCTCCCCCGAAGGGGGTCTGCGGGGGAATGAGCAGTTCTTC. This gives the protein CAISPEGGLRGNEQFF.

This chain links TRBV4-1 with TRBJ2-2; TRBD2 is a possible D gene (6 bases). The germline CDR1 and CDR2 sequences are MGHRA and YSYEKL. The CDR3 totals 15 residues. The germline V and J ends were trimmed by 2 bases and 6 bases, with 13 bases remaining between them. The CDR3 protein is CASSQTPASAGELFF. CDR3 sequence (DNA): TGCGCCAGCAGCCAAACCCCGGCTAGCGCCGGGGAGCTGTTTTTT.

J is TRBJ2-6 and V is TRBV2; D is possibly TRBD1 (6 bases). The V and J ends lost 4 bases and 0 bases respectively, with 16 bases between them. The CDR3 is 18 residues long. Germline-derived CDR1 and CDR2 are SNHLY and FYNNEI. The DNA for the CDR3 is TGTGCCAGCAGTGGGGGGCCCAAAGGCCTCTCTGGGGCCAACGTCCTGACTTTC. It yields the protein CASSGGPKGLSGANVLTF.

This chain connects TRBV5-1 to TRBJ2-5; 7 bases agree with TRBD1. The J segment lost 5 bases and the V segment lost 2 bases, leaving 3 bases of the junction unmatched. From germline, CDR1 is SGHRS and CDR2 YFSETQ. This CDR3 region has 13 residues. Written as DNA, the CDR3 is TGCGCCAGCAGCTTAATACAGGGGGAGACCCAGTACTTC. It codes for CASSLIQGETQYF. The full variable domain, in which reference TRBV5-1 and TRBJ2-5 provide the parts outside the CDR3, is KAGVTQTPRYLIKTRGQQVTLSCSPISGHRSVSWYQQTPGQGLQFLFEYFSETQRNKGNFPGRFSGRQFSNSRSEMNVSTLELGDSALYLCASSLIQGETQYFGPGTRLLVL.

The J gene is TRBJ1-5, the V gene TRBV6-2 or TRBV6-3; 8 bases map to TRBD1. V shed 4 bases, J shed 8 bases, and the junction held 7 bases outside the gene matches. Germline CDR1 and CDR2: MNHEY and SVGEGT. The CDR3 loop spans 14 amino acids. DNA of the CDR3: TGTGCCAGCAGTTCCGCAGGGGGCTGGGAGCCCCAGCATTTT. Its protein is CASSSAGGWEPQHF.